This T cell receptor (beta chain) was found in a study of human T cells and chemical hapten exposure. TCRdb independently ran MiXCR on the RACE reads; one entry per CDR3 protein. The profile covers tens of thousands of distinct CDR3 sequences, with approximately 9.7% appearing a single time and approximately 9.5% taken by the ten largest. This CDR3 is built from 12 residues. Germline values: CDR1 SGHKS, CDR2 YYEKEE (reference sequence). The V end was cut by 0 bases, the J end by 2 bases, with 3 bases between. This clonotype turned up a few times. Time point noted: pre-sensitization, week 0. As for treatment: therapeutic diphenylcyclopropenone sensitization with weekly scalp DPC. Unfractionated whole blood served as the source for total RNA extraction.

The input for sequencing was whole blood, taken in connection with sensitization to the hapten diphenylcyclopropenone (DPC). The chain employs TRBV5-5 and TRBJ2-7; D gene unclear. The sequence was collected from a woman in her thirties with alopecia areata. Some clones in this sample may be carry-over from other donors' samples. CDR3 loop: CASSLDTYEQYF. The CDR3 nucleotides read TGTGCCAGCAGCTTGGACACCTACGAGCAGTACTTC.